These 8 T cell receptor beta chains were sequenced from one sample in a study of blood T cell repertoires in COVID-19. The protocol was immunoSEQ multiplex PCR, while the TCRdb copy is restricted to in-frame clones and leaves out a portion. The data contain some 260,000 clones, under 90% of them singletons. Specimen: peripheral blood. These receptors all stem from a woman under 30 with acute or convalescent COVID-19.

The V call is TRBV2, the J call TRBJ2-7; TRBD1 is a possible D gene (5 bases). Between the trimmed V and J ends, which lost 8 bases and 0 bases, there was a span of 11 bases. Germline CDR1 and CDR2: SNHLY and FYNNEI. This CDR3 is built from 13 residues. CDR3 DNA sequence: TGTGCCAGCGAACCCGACAGCTCCTACGAGCAGTACTTC. Translating it yields CASEPDSSYEQYF.

This clone was observed a handful of times. V is TRBV11-2 and J is TRBJ1-1; no definite D call. Trimming cost V 0 bases and J 0 bases, with 11 bases left between them. CDR3 size: 16 residues. The germline V gene has CDR1 SGHAT and CDR2 FQNNGV. The CDR3 DNA follows: TGTGCCAGCAGCTTAGAGGGGAGTGCGGTGAACACTGAAGCTTTCTTT. Its protein product is CASSLEGSAVNTEAFF.

J is TRBJ1-5 and V is TRBV19; unclear D gene. Germline CDR1 is LNHDA and CDR2 is SQIVND (reference sequence). Trimming left V 3 bases short and J 0 bases short, with 9 bases between. The CDR3 covers 15 residues. The CDR3 is CASSIAAFSNQPQHF. The CDR3 DNA reads as TGTGCCAGTAGTATTGCGGCTTTTAGCAATCAGCCCCAGCATTTT.

This chain joins TRBV6-6 and TRBJ2-6, with 7 bases fitting TRBD1. Germline CDR1 is MNHNY and CDR2 is SVGAGI (reference sequence). CDR3 length: 18 amino acids. Unmatched junction bases numbered 10, after V lost 5 bases and J lost 0 bases. This chain's CDR3 is CASSPPEGANSGANVLTF. The CDR3 nucleotides are TGTGCCAGCAGTCCCCCTGAGGGGGCTAACTCTGGGGCCAACGTCCTGACTTTC.

The CDR3 spells CASSEDTNGYTF. Written as DNA, the CDR3 is TGTGCCAGCAGCGAAGACACCAATGGCTACACCTTC. The rearrangement uses TRBV7-9 and TRBJ1-2; no definite D call. V dropped 5 bases and J dropped 6 bases, with 10 bases sitting between them. CDR1 and CDR2 (germline): SEHNR, FQNEAQ (reference sequence). The CDR3 is 12 amino acids.

The V call is TRBV4-2, the J call TRBJ2-7; TRBD2 aligns across 7 bases. The CDR3 spans 15 residues. CDR1 is LGHNA, CDR2 YNFKEQ, per germline. Trimming removed 0 bases from V and 5 bases from J; junction bases left unmatched: 7. The DNA for the CDR3 is TGTGCCAGCAGCCAAGAGGTGGGCGGGGGAAACGAGCAGTACTTC. Residues: CASSQEVGGGNEQYF.

The chain is built from TRBV25-1 and TRBJ2-1; TRBD2 matches 9 bases. The ends lost 1 base at V and 5 bases at J; junction bases unmatched: 3. This CDR3 is built from 15 residues. Germline V gene data show CDR1 as MGHDK and CDR2 as SYGVNS. CDR3 in amino acids: CASSESVAGDNEQFF. CDR3 bases: TGTGCCAGCAGTGAATCGGTAGCGGGAGACAATGAGCAGTTCTTC. Full variable domain (outside the CDR3, taken from reference TRBV25-1 and TRBJ2-1): EADIYQTPRYLVIGTGKKITLECSQTMGHDKMYWYQQDPGMELHLIHYSYGVNSTEKGDLSSESTVSRIRTEHFPLTLESARPSHTSQYLCASSESVAGDNEQFFGPGTRLTVL.

This clone was counted many times. This sequence joins TRBV6-5 and TRBJ1-2; 9 bases map to TRBD1. Germline V gives CDR1 MNHEY, CDR2 SVGAGI. The CDR3 covers 14 residues. V gave up 8 bases and J gave up 5 bases; unmatched junction bases: 9. The CDR3 nucleotides read TGTGCCAGCCAATTACAGGGGGCGGGATATGGCTACACCTTC. Protein sequence: CASQLQGAGYGYTF.